Following are 31 T cell receptor beta chains from one sample sequenced in a study of immune evolution from preneoplasia to lung adenocarcinoma. TCRdb's copy holds only in-frame clones and misses some; the assay was immunoSEQ multiplex PCR. The table includes several thousand clones, around 80% detected once. Sequencing was done on a sample of FFPE adjacent normal lung tissue. Receptor source: a person aged 55-80 years with lung adenocarcinoma.

CDR3 sequence reads: CASSLSPSSGAGELFF. CDR3 nucleotide sequence: TGTGCCAGCAGCTTAAGTCCTAGCTCGGGGGCCGGGGAGCTGTTTTTT. The chain recombines TRBV7-3 with TRBJ2-2; the D gene is possibly TRBD2 (6 bases). This CDR3 is 16 amino acids long. The germline V gene encodes CDR1 SGHTA and CDR2 FQGTGA. Trimming removed 1 base at V and 6 bases at J, with 15 bases between.

The chain recombines TRBV30 with TRBJ2-7; 7 bases are a match to TRBD1. The length of the CDR3 is 14 residues. V lost 5 bases to trimming and J lost 0 bases; unmatched junction nucleotides: 7. From germline, CDR1 is GTSNPN and CDR2 SVGIG (reference sequence). The CDR3 sequence: CAWGGQLSSYEQYF. The CDR3, as DNA: TGTGCCTGGGGGGGACAGCTGAGCTCCTACGAGCAGTACTTC.

The chain has TRBV6-5 and TRBJ1-2, with D unresolved. Germline V gene sequence: CDR1 MNHEY, CDR2 SVGAGI. There are 13 residues in the CDR3. Trimming cost V 2 bases and J 8 bases, with 12 bases left between them. The chain's CDR3 is CASSYDGVGGYTF. The CDR3 region has the DNA TGTGCCAGCAGTTACGACGGGGTGGGCGGCTACACCTTC.

This chain joins TRBV5-8 and TRBJ1-2; D is perhaps TRBD1 (5 bases). With 6 bases removed from V and 6 bases from J, the gap between germline ends came to 18 bases. Germline V gene lookup returns CDR1 SGHTS and CDR2 YDEGEE. This CDR3 contains 14 residues. CDR3: CASTIARGTNGYTF. The CDR3 DNA reads TGTGCCAGCACCATTGCCCGGGGGACGAATGGCTACACCTTC.

The J gene is TRBJ1-1, the V gene TRBV29-1; 7 bases map to TRBD1. The CDR3 has 13 residues. With 7 bases clipped from V and 4 bases from J, the junction kept 9 bases outside the gene matches. Germline lookup yields CDR1 SQVTM and CDR2 ANQGSEA. The CDR3 DNA reads TGCAGCGCCTCCTCCAACAGGGGCACTGAAGCTTTCTTT. This gives the protein CSASSNRGTEAFF.

Of note for this clone: The DNA is omitted, as the CDR3 cannot be located on it reliably, and the CDR3 follows TCRdb's listing. The chain couples TRBV9 to TRBJ2-1; no DNA check was done on the table's D call, TRBD2. The CDR3 region is 16 residues in length, termini included. Germline assignment: CDR1 SGDLS and CDR2 YYNGEE. The CDR3 loop reads CASSVAGGSDLERRFF.

The rearrangement uses TRBV15 and TRBJ1-5; D is ambiguous. The CDR3 sequence is 13 residues long. Deletions cut 0 bases from V and 7 bases from J, with 7 bases between. CDR1 LNHNV and CDR2 YYDKDF come from the germline V gene (reference sequence). The CDR3 sequence: CATSREGGQPQHF. The CDR3 bases are TGTGCCACCAGCAGAGAAGGTGGGCAGCCCCAGCATTTT.

The V gene is TRBV2, the J gene TRBJ2-3; D may be TRBD2 (5 bases). The length of the CDR3 is 14 residues. Per the germline V gene, CDR1 is SNHLY and CDR2 is FYNNEI. V was clipped by 2 bases and J by 2 bases, with 8 bases between them. The CDR3 DNA reads TGTGCCAGCAGTGAATTGGGAGTCACAGATACGCAGTATTTT. This encodes CASSELGVTDTQYF.

In its sample, this clone was seen a few times. The chain carries TRBV10-3 and TRBJ1-4, with D perhaps matching TRBD1 (6 bases). This CDR3 has 13 amino acids. CDR1 is ENHRY, CDR2 SYGVKD, per germline. V was pared by 7 bases and J by 8 bases, with 14 bases between. CDR3 in DNA: TGTGCCATCAAGGGGGAAACGGAAGAAAAACTGTTTTTT. It encodes CAIKGETEEKLFF.

This sequence joins TRBV28 and TRBJ2-1; 8 bases align to TRBD1. Germline trimming cut 5 bases from V and 4 bases from J; bases unmatched to any gene: 4. This CDR3 region has 14 residues. The germline V gene has CDR1 MDHEN and CDR2 SYDVKM. CDR3 sequence (DNA): TGTGCCAGCAGTCCGGGACAGGAATACAATGAGCAGTTCTTC. Its protein is CASSPGQEYNEQFF.

The chain couples TRBV2 to TRBJ2-1; D is unresolved. The CDR3 runs 13 residues. The germline CDR1 and CDR2 sequences are SNHLY and FYNNEI. The V end lost 3 bases, the J end lost 10 bases, and 13 bases lay between the germline ends. The CDR3 DNA follows: TGTGCCAGCAGTGAGGTTCGAGGTATAGAGCAGTTCTTC. This gives the protein CASSEVRGIEQFF.

V gene TRBV7-2 combines with J gene TRBJ2-5; 7 nucleotides line up with TRBD2. The CDR3 totals 14 residues. Germline loops: CDR1 SGHTA, CDR2 FQGNSA. The V gene end was trimmed by 6 bases and the J gene end by 3 bases; junction bases not matched to a gene: 7. CDR3 region: CASRPTSREETQYF. The CDR3 DNA sequence: TGTGCCAGCAGACCGACTAGCAGGGAAGAGACCCAGTACTTC.

The chain employs TRBV10-3 and TRBJ2-2; 7 bases align to TRBD2. Germline CDR1 and CDR2: ENHRY and SYGVKD. The J segment lost 3 bases and the V segment lost 10 bases, leaving 2 bases of the junction unmatched. The CDR3 has 12 residues. The CDR3 nucleotides are TGTGCCACCCGGGGGGACACCGGGGAGCTGTTTTTT. It is translated as CATRGDTGELFF.

On this clone itself: Germline and junction disagree at one end, which may indicate a read error. This sequence joins TRBV20-1 and TRBJ2-7, with 10 positions matching TRBD2. The CDR3 has 11 residues. CDR1 and CDR2 from the germline V gene are DFQATT and SNEGSKA (reference sequence). The CDR3, as DNA: TGCAGTCCTAGCGGGAGCCCTATTCCCCGCTTC. Its protein is CSPSGSPIPRF.

This clone occurred a few times. The V call is TRBV7-3, the J call TRBJ1-1; D is ambiguous. This CDR3 has 16 amino acids. Trimming cost V 5 bases and J 5 bases, with 21 bases left between them. From germline, CDR1 is SGHTA and CDR2 FQGTGA. The CDR3, as DNA: TGTGCCAGCAGCCCCCTCCTCCGCGACCGGGATACTGAAGCTTTCTTT. Translated, it gives CASSPLLRDRDTEAFF. Combining the CDR3 with reference TRBV7-3 and TRBJ1-1 gives the whole variable domain GAGVSQTPSNKVTEKGKYVELRCDPISGHTALYWYRQSLGQGPEFLIYFQGTGAADDSGLPNDRFFAVRPEGSVSTLKIQRTERGDSAVYLCASSPLLRDRDTEAFFGQGTRLTVV.

The chain couples TRBV10-3 to TRBJ2-4, with TRBD2 matching over 7 bases. The junction had 6 bases not matched to a gene; V was cut back by 3 bases and J by 1 base. This CDR3 is 16 amino acids long. The germline V gene has CDR1 ENHRY and CDR2 SYGVKD. CDR3 bases: TGTGCCATCAGTGATTGGGGAGGGAGGGCCAAAAACATTCAGTACTTC. Protein product: CAISDWGGRAKNIQYF.

The V call is TRBV29-1, the J call TRBJ2-1, with 8 bases identical to TRBD2. The V and J ends lost 7 bases and 4 bases, in that order; junction bases with no gene match: 12. Germline V gene lookup returns CDR1 SQVTM and CDR2 ANQGSEA. The CDR3 extends over 15 amino acids. The CDR3 loop is CSGKPGLGRYNEQFF. CDR3 nucleotide sequence: TGCAGCGGGAAACCGGGACTAGGTCGGTACAATGAGCAGTTCTTC.

This chain uses TRBV5-6 with TRBJ2-4; weak D call: TRBD2 (7 bases). The V and J ends lost 0 bases and 5 bases respectively, with 15 bases between them. The CDR3 spans 16 residues. Germline V CDR1 and CDR2: SGHDT, YYEEEE. CDR3 residues: CASSLAGAGVENIQYF. In DNA form, the CDR3 reads TGTGCCAGCAGCTTGGCGGGGGCGGGAGTCGAAAACATTCAGTACTTC.

The chain links TRBV7-3 to TRBJ2-2; D is perhaps TRBD2 (6 bases). Germline-derived CDR1 and CDR2 are SGHTA and FQGTGA. This CDR3 spans 15 amino acids. V was pared by 5 bases and J by 3 bases, with 13 bases between. The CDR3 nucleotides are TGTGCCAGCAGCATTATCGGAGGGGACACCGGGGAGCTGTTTTTT. Translated, it gives CASSIIGGDTGELFF.

The rearrangement links TRBV2 to TRBJ2-1; D is ambiguous. Germline-derived CDR1 and CDR2 are SNHLY and FYNNEI. V was cut by 7 bases and J by 2 bases, with 9 bases left in between. CDR3 size: 13 residues. CDR3 loop: CASKADTYNEQFF. Here the CDR3 DNA reads TGTGCCAGCAAGGCTGATACCTACAATGAGCAGTTCTTC.

This clone showed up just a few times. This chain uses TRBV9 with TRBJ2-7, with D possibly matching TRBD2 (6 bases). CDR1 and CDR2 from the germline V gene are SGDLS and YYNGEE. Between the trimmed V and J ends, which lost 4 bases and 3 bases, there was a span of 11 bases. This CDR3 region has 13 residues. In DNA, the CDR3 is TGTGCCAGCAGCCAAGACGGGAGCTACGAGCAGTACTTC. As protein: CASSQDGSYEQYF.

V gene TRBV13 combines with J gene TRBJ1-5, with D possibly being TRBD1 (6 bases). The V end lost 5 bases, the J end lost 5 bases, and 13 bases lay between the germline ends. The CDR3 extends over 14 amino acids. CDR1 PRHDT and CDR2 FYEKMQ come from the germline V gene (reference sequence). CDR3 bases: TGTGCCAGCAGCAAAACAGGGCTTGATCAGCCCCAGCATTTT. Translated: CASSKTGLDQPQHF.

This chain links TRBV4-2 with TRBJ2-3; the D call may be TRBD1 or TRBD2 (6 bases each). Trimming removed 3 bases from V and 4 bases from J, with 17 bases in between. This CDR3 region has 16 residues. Germline CDR1 LGHNA, CDR2 YNFKEQ. CDR3: CASSHGGPGWADTQYF. Here the CDR3 DNA reads TGTGCCAGCAGCCATGGGGGGCCGGGGTGGGCAGATACGCAGTATTTT.

This clone was seen a handful of times. The chain combines TRBV7-8 with TRBJ1-4; a weak D match, TRBD1 (6 bases). Trimming removed 5 bases from V and 5 bases from J, with 12 bases in between. The CDR3 runs to 14 residues. CDR1 and CDR2 from the germline V gene are SGHVS and FQNEAQ. This chain's CDR3 is CASSTQGGNEKLFF. The CDR3 bases are TGTGCCAGCAGCACACAGGGTGGGAATGAAAAACTGTTTTTT.

This chain joins TRBV27 and TRBJ1-2, with D hard to call. Deletions cut 3 bases from V and 0 bases from J, with 8 bases between. Germline assignment: CDR1 MNHEY and CDR2 SMNVEV (reference sequence). The CDR3 has 14 residues. CDR3 in DNA: TGTGCCAGCAGTTTGTCACGTACTAACTATGGCTACACCTTC. Translated, it gives CASSLSRTNYGYTF.

The chain uses TRBV11-2 and TRBJ1-1, with D possibly being TRBD1 (6 bases). V shed 2 bases and J shed 3 bases, with 10 bases lying between them. Germline CDR1 and CDR2: SGHAT and FQNNGV. CDR3 length: 14 amino acids. The CDR3: CASSLQGRDTEAFF. The CDR3 nucleotides read TGTGCCAGCAGCTTACAGGGGAGGGACACTGAAGCTTTCTTT.

V gene TRBV6-4 combines with J gene TRBJ2-5; D is ambiguous. The V and J ends lost 3 bases and 5 bases respectively, with 10 bases between them. CDR3 length: 13 residues. In germline, CDR1 is MRHNA, CDR2 SNTAGT. CDR3 sequence: CASSEQAGETQYF. The CDR3 bases are TGTGCCAGCAGTGAGCAAGCCGGCGAGACCCAGTACTTC.

The rearrangement joins TRBV5-1 to TRBJ1-4, with a weak D call TRBD1 (6 bases). Germline V gene data show CDR1 as SGHRS and CDR2 as YFSETQ. The CDR3 has 17 amino acids. V lost 4 bases and J 3 bases, leaving 19 bases between the germline ends. CDR3 DNA: TGCGCCAGCAGCCCGAGCCTTACAGGGTACGCTAATGAAAAACTGTTTTTT. Amino acid sequence: CASSPSLTGYANEKLFF.

V and J are TRBV13 and TRBJ2-7, with D possibly matching TRBD1 (5 bases). CDR1 PRHDT and CDR2 FYEKMQ come from the germline V gene (reference sequence). V was cut by 4 bases and J by 3 bases, with 13 bases left in between. The CDR3 covers 14 residues. The DNA for the CDR3 is TGTGCCAGCAGCTCCAGGGAAGGATTCTACGAGCAGTACTTC. It codes for CASSSREGFYEQYF.

The genes are TRBV19 and TRBJ2-7; 12 bases line up with TRBD2. This CDR3 is built from 13 residues. V shed 6 bases, J shed 6 bases, and the junction held 3 bases outside the gene matches. Germline assignment: CDR1 LNHDA and CDR2 SQIVND (reference sequence). The DNA of the CDR3 is TGTGCCAGTAGGACTAGCGGGAGCCGCGAGCAGTACTTC. This translates into CASRTSGSREQYF.

This rearrangement joins TRBV29-1 to TRBJ2-1, with 9 positions matching TRBD1. Germline CDR1 is SQVTM and CDR2 is ANQGSEA. J was trimmed by 5 bases and V by 7 bases; bases with no gene match: 18. This CDR3 is 17 amino acids long. CDR3 loop: CSGDDTLTGGSHNEQFF. The CDR3, as DNA: TGCAGCGGTGATGACACCTTGACAGGGGGATCCCACAATGAGCAGTTCTTC.